The 30 T cell receptor beta chains in this list originate from one sample, sequenced in a study of blood T cell repertoires in COVID-19. Libraries were prepared by immunoSEQ multiplex PCR; TCRdb keeps only in-frame clonotypes and omits some of them. The sample consists of about 330,000 clones, roughly 87% of them appearing once. Sequenced input: PBMCs or T cells enriched from blood (not recorded which). The receptors were sampled from a woman aged 25 to 39 who had recovered from COVID-19.

V usage is TRBV5-6 and J usage is TRBJ1-1; D gene ambiguous. CDR1 is SGHDT and CDR2 is YYEEEE in the germline V gene. V was shortened by 2 bases and J by 2 bases, with 7 bases between the two germline ends. This CDR3 region has 13 residues. CDR3 amino acids: CASSFSGNTEAFF. In DNA, the CDR3 is TGTGCCAGCAGCTTTTCGGGAAACACTGAAGCTTTCTTT.

The chain recombines TRBV11-2 with TRBJ2-3; 10 positions agree with TRBD1. The CDR3 contains 15 residues. Germline CDR1 reads SGHAT; CDR2 reads FQNNGV. The V segment lost 6 bases and the J segment 0 bases; nucleotides outside the gene matches: 3. Written as DNA, the CDR3 is TGTGCCAGCAGAGGACAGGGGGAAAGCACAGATACGCAGTATTTT. Encoded protein: CASRGQGESTDTQYF.

The chain combines TRBV7-6 with TRBJ2-2, with 7 bases lining up with TRBD2. With 5 bases clipped from V and 5 bases from J, the junction kept 8 bases outside the gene matches. This CDR3 region has 15 residues. Germline V gene data show CDR1 as SGHVS and CDR2 as FNYEAQ. This CDR3 reads CASSPPGTITGELFF. CDR3 coding DNA: TGTGCCAGCAGCCCACCCGGGACTATAACCGGGGAGCTGTTTTTT.

This chain uses TRBV7-9 with TRBJ1-5, with 7 bases that match TRBD1. Germline assignment: CDR1 SEHNR and CDR2 FQNEAQ (reference sequence). Unmatched junction bases numbered 9, after V lost 4 bases and J lost 3 bases. CDR3 length: 16 residues. The CDR3 loop is CASSSSDRSLNQPQHF. The CDR3, as DNA: TGTGCCAGCAGCTCCTCGGACAGGAGTCTCAATCAGCCCCAGCATTTT.

The chain has TRBV27 and TRBJ1-2; TRBD1 matches at 11 bases. The germline gives CDR1 MNHEY, CDR2 SMNVEV (reference sequence). This CDR3 spans 13 amino acids. Trimming removed 4 bases from V and 7 bases from J; junction bases left unmatched: 2. The CDR3 DNA follows: TGTGCCAGCAGTTGGGGACAGGGGGGTGGCTACACCTTC. It is translated as CASSWGQGGGYTF.

This clone was detected once. The chain carries TRBV19 and TRBJ2-1; TRBD2 agrees at 8 bases. This CDR3 is built from 13 residues. Germline CDR1 is LNHDA and CDR2 is SQIVND (reference sequence). V shed 7 bases, J shed 8 bases, and the junction held 7 bases outside the gene matches. The CDR3 loop is CASTIAGRDEQFF. In DNA, the CDR3 is TGTGCCAGTACCATAGCGGGGAGGGATGAGCAGTTCTTC.

The chain joins TRBV9 to TRBJ2-3; D is unresolved. Germline V gene sequence: CDR1 SGDLS, CDR2 YYNGEE. CDR3 size: 13 residues. The V end lost 0 bases, the J end lost 4 bases, and 6 bases lay between the germline ends. In DNA form, the CDR3 reads TGTGCCAGCAGCGTAGCTTTCGCAGATACGCAGTATTTT. Its protein is CASSVAFADTQYF.

This chain uses TRBV23-1 with TRBJ1-2; 7 bases are a match to TRBD1. Being an ORF, TRBV23-1 has a function that is uncertain. V lost 6 bases, J lost 0 bases, and 4 bases stayed unmatched. The CDR3 totals 14 residues. Here the CDR3 DNA reads TGCGCCAGCAGCCCGGACAGGCCTAACTATGGCTACACCTTC. This translates into CASSPDRPNYGYTF.

This clone was counted a single time. The chain carries TRBV2 and TRBJ2-7, with TRBD1 matching over 11 bases. Trimming took 6 bases from V and 3 from J; bases not matched to a gene: 7. The CDR3 is 15 amino acids. Germline V gene sequence: CDR1 SNHLY, CDR2 FYNNEI. CDR3 sequence reads: CASRLTGTGGYEQYF. CDR3 coding DNA: TGTGCCAGCAGATTGACCGGGACAGGGGGCTACGAGCAGTACTTC.

The chain has TRBV19 and TRBJ1-1, with D maybe TRBD1 (5 bases). CDR1 and CDR2 from the germline V gene are LNHDA and SQIVND (reference sequence). There are 15 residues in the CDR3. V lost 3 bases and J 4 bases, leaving 15 bases between the germline ends. The CDR3: CASSILEGRGTEAFF. CDR3 in DNA: TGTGCCAGTAGTATCCTCGAGGGGAGGGGCACTGAAGCTTTCTTT.

The chain's CDR3 is CASSAWGQGSKNIQYF. As DNA, the CDR3 is TGTGCCAGCAGCGCCTGGGGACAGGGGTCCAAAAACATTCAGTACTTC. The chain joins TRBV2 to TRBJ2-4; 10 nucleotides match TRBD1. Germline V gene data show CDR1 as SNHLY and CDR2 as FYNNEI. This CDR3 has 16 amino acids. V lost 6 bases, J lost 2 bases, and 7 bases stayed unmatched.

V usage is TRBV30 and J usage is TRBJ1-1; TRBD1 might be the D (6 bases). This CDR3 is 12 amino acids long. The germline V and J ends were trimmed by 4 bases and 0 bases, with 6 bases remaining between them. Germline V lookup: CDR1 GTSNPN, CDR2 SVGIG (reference sequence). The CDR3 sequence: CAWNRVNTEAFF. The CDR3 DNA reads TGTGCCTGGAACAGGGTGAACACTGAAGCTTTCTTT.

CDR3 protein: CASSRQGSGSYNEQFF. The CDR3 DNA is TGTGCCAGTAGTAGACAGGGATCTGGTTCCTACAATGAGCAGTTCTTC. The gene calls are TRBV19 and TRBJ2-1; TRBD1 matches 7 bases. This CDR3 region has 16 residues. Germline CDR1 and CDR2: LNHDA and SQIVND (reference sequence). The V segment lost 4 bases and the J segment 1 base; nucleotides outside the gene matches: 7.

V and J are TRBV5-8 and TRBJ1-2; D might be TRBD1 (6 bases). The CDR3 has 15 amino acids. V shed 5 bases and J shed 8 bases, with 22 bases lying between them. Germline CDR1 is SGHTS and CDR2 is YDEGEE. The CDR3 DNA sequence: TGTGCCAGCAGATATCTCACAGGGTCCCGAGCCGGCTACACCTTC. Translating gives CASRYLTGSRAGYTF.

The chain links TRBV7-8 to TRBJ2-2; weak D call: TRBD1 (6 bases). The CDR3 is 16 amino acids. Deletions cut 2 bases from V and 0 bases from J, with 10 bases between. CDR1 and CDR2 from the germline V gene are SGHVS and FQNEAQ. This CDR3 reads CASSLMRTANTGELFF. CDR3 coding DNA: TGTGCCAGCAGCTTAATGAGGACAGCGAACACCGGGGAGCTGTTTTTT. The entire variable domain, with the rest obtained from reference TRBV7-8 and TRBJ2-2, is as follows: GAGVSQSPRYKVAKRGQDVALRCDPISGHVSLFWYQQALGQGPEFLTYFQNEAQLDKSGLPSDRFFAERPEGSVSTLKIQRTQQEDSAVYLCASSLMRTANTGELFFGEGSRLTVL.

A single count supports this clone. The genes are TRBV19 and TRBJ1-5, with 8 bases matching TRBD1. CDR1 is LNHDA, CDR2 SQIVND, per germline (reference sequence). V gave up 5 bases and J gave up 4 bases; unmatched junction bases: 7. There are 15 residues in the CDR3. CDR3 in amino acids: CASSPDRGRNQPQHF. CDR3 nucleotides: TGTGCCAGTAGTCCTGACAGGGGTAGAAATCAGCCCCAGCATTTT.

The V and J genes are TRBV6-5 and TRBJ1-1; TRBD1 agrees at 9 bases. The J segment lost 0 bases and the V segment lost 6 bases, leaving 5 bases of the junction unmatched. The germline gives CDR1 MNHEY, CDR2 SVGAGI. The CDR3 contains 15 residues. CDR3 in amino acids: CASSTGQGMNTEAFF. CDR3 bases: TGTGCCAGCAGCACGGGACAGGGTATGAACACTGAAGCTTTCTTT.

This clone was observed a handful of times. The rearrangement joins TRBV27 to TRBJ1-3; a weak D match, TRBD1 (6 bases). Germline values: CDR1 MNHEY, CDR2 SMNVEV (reference sequence). CDR3 size: 17 residues. The V gene lost 1 base and the J gene lost 1 base, with 14 bases spanning the gap. CDR3 in DNA: TGTGCCAGCAGTTTATTAGACAGGTGGATTTCTGGAAACACCATATATTTT. This encodes CASSLLDRWISGNTIYF.

CDR3: CATSGTSLGGELFF. Written as DNA, the CDR3 is TGTGCCACCAGTGGGACTAGTTTAGGCGGGGAGCTGTTTTTT. This chain joins TRBV24-1 and TRBJ2-2, with 7 bases that match TRBD2. The V segment lost 5 bases and the J segment 7 bases; nucleotides outside the gene matches: 6. This CDR3 region has 14 residues. In germline, CDR1 is KGHDR, CDR2 SFDVKD.

V usage is TRBV7-2 and J usage is TRBJ2-7, with D possibly matching TRBD1 (5 bases). V shed 3 bases and J shed 3 bases, with 12 bases lying between them. Germline lookup yields CDR1 SGHTA and CDR2 FQGNSA. The CDR3 covers 14 residues. CDR3 bases: TGTGCCAGCAGCTTCTCCCTAGACAGCTACGAGCAGTACTTC. This sequence encodes CASSFSLDSYEQYF. Full variable domain (rest looked up from reference TRBV7-2 and TRBJ2-7): GAGVSQSPSNKVTEKGKDVELRCDPISGHTALYWYRQSLGQGLEFLIYFQGNSAPDKSGLPSDRFSAERTGGSVSTLTIQRTQQEDSAVYLCASSFSLDSYEQYFGPGTRLTVT.

This chain connects TRBV28 to TRBJ1-4; TRBD1 matches 8 bases. The V segment lost 6 bases and the J segment 3 bases; nucleotides outside the gene matches: 6. The CDR3 is 15 amino acids. The germline gives CDR1 MDHEN, CDR2 SYDVKM. CDR3 in amino acids: CASRDQGAANEKLFF. In nucleotides, the CDR3 is TGTGCCAGCAGAGACCAGGGGGCTGCTAATGAAAAACTGTTTTTT.

The rearrangement links TRBV5-1 to TRBJ2-5; D perhaps matches TRBD2 (7 bases). The ends were cut back, 4 bases at V and 4 bases at J, with 17 bases in the middle. Germline assignment: CDR1 SGHRS and CDR2 YFSETQ. CDR3 length: 15 residues. The CDR3 nucleotides read TGCGCCAGCAGCCGGACCGGGGGGCCCGGAGAGACCCAGTACTTC. This translates into CASSRTGGPGETQYF.

The V and J genes are TRBV4-2 and TRBJ2-2; D may be TRBD1 (6 bases). V lost 4 bases to trimming and J lost 1 base, with 16 bases between them. Germline CDR1 and CDR2: LGHNA and YNFKEQ. This CDR3 has 17 residues. In nucleotides, the CDR3 is TGTGCCAGCAGCCCCCCCGACAGGAACCTGAACACCGGGGAGCTGTTTTTT. Protein sequence: CASSPPDRNLNTGELFF.

This clone came up a few times. This chain uses TRBV7-2 with TRBJ2-6; 10 nucleotides line up with TRBD1. The CDR3 extends over 17 amino acids. Germline V gene sequence: CDR1 SGHTA, CDR2 FQGNSA. With 5 bases clipped from V and 0 bases from J, the junction kept 4 bases outside the gene matches. The CDR3 DNA sequence: TGTGCCAGCAGCCGGACAGGGGGAGCCTCTGGGGCCAACGTCCTGACTTTC. It specifies CASSRTGGASGANVLTF.

The rearrangement joins TRBV19 to TRBJ1-5; 9 nucleotides match TRBD1. There are 20 residues in the CDR3. The germline CDR1 and CDR2 sequences are LNHDA and SQIVND (reference sequence). Unmatched junction bases numbered 20, after V lost 4 bases and J lost 4 bases. The CDR3 nucleotides are TGTGCCAGTAGTACCATACCCGTGGGACAGGGATTCTACTTGAATCAGCCCCAGCATTTT. This sequence encodes CASSTIPVGQGFYLNQPQHF.

The chain employs TRBV6-1 and TRBJ1-5; D possibly corresponds to TRBD1 (6 bases). This CDR3 has 13 residues. Trimming shortened V by 2 bases and J by 9 bases, and 11 bases separated the two germline ends. In germline, CDR1 is MNHNS, CDR2 SASEGT. CDR3 amino acids: CASSERDKMPQHF. The CDR3 region has the DNA TGTGCCAGCAGTGAACGGGACAAAATGCCCCAGCATTTT.

There are a few counts of this clone. This chain joins TRBV5-1 and TRBJ1-1; possible D gene TRBD1, 5 bases. Trimming took off 4 bases at V and 1 base at J, with 14 bases between the two ends. The CDR3 is 15 amino acids. The germline V gene has CDR1 SGHRS and CDR2 YFSETQ. In DNA, the CDR3 is TGCGCCAGCAGCCTCCAAGCCAGGGAGAACACTGAAGCTTTCTTT. The encoded protein is CASSLQARENTEAFF.

This clone has just a few counts. The CDR3 nucleotides read TGCGCCAGCAGTGACCGGACAGGGGACACCGGGGAGCTGTTTTTT. It is translated as CASSDRTGDTGELFF. The chain is built from TRBV10-1 and TRBJ2-2; 9 bases are a match to TRBD1. CDR1 and CDR2 (germline): WNHNN, SYGVQD (reference sequence). Trimming removed 3 bases from V and 3 bases from J; junction bases left unmatched: 2. The CDR3 runs to 15 residues.

The gene calls are TRBV14 and TRBJ1-6; tentatively, D is TRBD1 (6 bases). V was clipped by 4 bases and J by 10 bases, with 11 bases between them. CDR3 length equals 13 residues. Germline CDR1 and CDR2: SGHDN and FVKESK. The DNA of the CDR3 is TGTGCCAGCAGCCTGGGGGGGCGATCACCCCTCCACTTT. It is translated as CASSLGGRSPLHF.

The V call is TRBV29-1, the J call TRBJ2-7, with D possibly matching TRBD1 (5 bases). V was trimmed by 0 bases and J by 2 bases, leaving 11 bases between them. The germline CDR1 and CDR2 sequences are SQVTM and ANQGSEA. The CDR3 extends over 14 amino acids. This CDR3 is CSVEEGQSAYEQYF. The CDR3 DNA sequence: TGCAGCGTTGAAGAGGGGCAGTCCGCCTACGAGCAGTACTTC.